One and the same sample provided the 9 T cell receptor beta chains below, sequenced in a study of CD8+ T cells in alopecia areata (dated by TCRdb to 2017 to 2018). This specimen's time point label, interpreted: baseline before oral tofacitinib. Preparation of the library involved the immunoSEQ multiplex PCR assay. RNA was extracted from all samples and reverse transcribed into cDNA as template for TCR sequencing. The table comes from immuneACCESS by way of TCRdb, which keeps in-frame sequences with V and J called. Part of the clones is missing from these tables; in studies checked, under half for an unresolved V gene and the rest for unknown reasons. Recorded for this sample are about 140,000 clones; approximately 50% of them occurred a single time. Roughly 0.92% of the sample belongs to the ten largest clones. This specimen was CD4+ T cells sorted from blood, taken at week 0. These receptors were obtained from a human donor with alopecia areata.

The V and J genes are TRBV18 and TRBJ2-7; D is uncertain. V lost 2 bases, J lost 5 bases, and 7 bases lay in between. The CDR3 is made up of 12 amino acids. In germline, CDR1 is KGHSH, CDR2 LQKENI. CDR3 amino acids: CASSPFEDEQYF. CDR3 nucleotides: TGTGCCAGCTCACCATTCGAGGACGAGCAGTACTTC.

The chain carries TRBV25-1 and TRBJ1-2; D unresolved. The V end was cut by 6 bases, the J end by 8 bases, with 10 bases between. Germline V gene data show CDR1 as MGHDK and CDR2 as SYGVNS. The CDR3 runs to 11 residues. DNA of the CDR3: TGTGCCAGCAGCACTTACTCGGGCTACACCTTC. The encoded protein is CASSTYSGYTF.

This clone was seen more than once but under ten times. The chain is built from TRBV7-2 and TRBJ2-3, with D possibly matching TRBD1 (6 bases). Trimming left V 7 bases short and J 1 base short, with 18 bases between. Germline-derived CDR1 and CDR2 are SGHTA and FQGNSA. The CDR3 contains 16 residues. The CDR3 region is CASTKGVGARTDTQYF. Here the CDR3 DNA reads TGTGCCAGCACCAAGGGGGTGGGGGCCCGCACAGATACGCAGTATTTT.

This chain joins TRBV4-2 and TRBJ2-3; no definite D call. Germline CDR1 reads LGHNA; CDR2 reads YNFKEQ. The CDR3 sequence is 12 residues long. With 0 bases removed from V and 5 bases from J, the gap between germline ends came to 3 bases. The CDR3 is CASSQEGDTQYF. The CDR3 region has the DNA TGTGCCAGCAGCCAAGAAGGAGATACGCAGTATTTT.

This clone has just a few counts. This chain uses TRBV29-1 with TRBJ2-5, with a possible D match to TRBD2 (7 bases). CDR1 SQVTM and CDR2 ANQGSEA come from the germline V gene. This CDR3 spans 12 amino acids. CDR3 residues: CRAGGPQETQYF. The CDR3 nucleotides are TGCAGAGCCGGGGGGCCCCAAGAGACCCAGTACTTC. The complete variable domain, with remaining parts taken from reference TRBV29-1 and TRBJ2-5, reads SAVISQKPSRDICQRGTSLTIQCQVDSQVTMMFWYRQQPGQSLTLIATANQGSEATYESGFVIDKFPISRPNLTFSTLTVSNMSPEDSSIYLCRAGGPQETQYFGPGTRLLVL.

The CDR3 DNA is TGTGCCAGTAGCCCGGGCCGGGACAGGGGGGCGAACGAGCAGTACTTC. Translating it yields CASSPGRDRGANEQYF. The rearrangement links TRBV19 to TRBJ2-7; the match to TRBD1 covers 11 bases. This CDR3 region has 16 residues. The germline V gene has CDR1 LNHDA and CDR2 SQIVND (reference sequence). Trimming at V came to 6 bases and at J to 5 bases, leaving 12 bases not matched to a gene.

The chain employs TRBV7-9 and TRBJ2-5; perhaps TRBD1 as D (5 bases). Between the trimmed V and J ends, which lost 2 bases and 1 base, there was a span of 11 bases. Germline assignment: CDR1 SEHNR and CDR2 FQNEAQ (reference sequence). This CDR3 comprises 15 residues. The DNA for the CDR3 is TGTGCCAGCAGCTTATCGCAGGGCCCCCAAGAGACCCAGTACTTC. Its protein is CASSLSQGPQETQYF.

The chain has TRBV19 and TRBJ2-5; D is unclear. The CDR3 spans 13 residues. The germline V and J ends were trimmed by 10 bases and 5 bases, with 17 bases remaining between them. CDR1 and CDR2 from the germline V gene are LNHDA and SQIVND (reference sequence). The CDR3 sequence: CATGPGLGETQYF. In nucleotides, the CDR3 is TGTGCCACTGGCCCGGGCCTAGGGGAGACCCAGTACTTC.

This CDR3 reads CASSVGHQNTGELFF. For the CDR3, the DNA is TGCGCCAGCAGCGTGGGACACCAGAACACCGGGGAGCTGTTTTTT. This chain joins TRBV5-1 and TRBJ2-2; tentative D call: TRBD1 (6 bases). The CDR3 covers 15 residues. The V gene lost 4 bases and the J gene lost 1 base, with 11 bases spanning the gap. Germline lookup yields CDR1 SGHRS and CDR2 YFSETQ.